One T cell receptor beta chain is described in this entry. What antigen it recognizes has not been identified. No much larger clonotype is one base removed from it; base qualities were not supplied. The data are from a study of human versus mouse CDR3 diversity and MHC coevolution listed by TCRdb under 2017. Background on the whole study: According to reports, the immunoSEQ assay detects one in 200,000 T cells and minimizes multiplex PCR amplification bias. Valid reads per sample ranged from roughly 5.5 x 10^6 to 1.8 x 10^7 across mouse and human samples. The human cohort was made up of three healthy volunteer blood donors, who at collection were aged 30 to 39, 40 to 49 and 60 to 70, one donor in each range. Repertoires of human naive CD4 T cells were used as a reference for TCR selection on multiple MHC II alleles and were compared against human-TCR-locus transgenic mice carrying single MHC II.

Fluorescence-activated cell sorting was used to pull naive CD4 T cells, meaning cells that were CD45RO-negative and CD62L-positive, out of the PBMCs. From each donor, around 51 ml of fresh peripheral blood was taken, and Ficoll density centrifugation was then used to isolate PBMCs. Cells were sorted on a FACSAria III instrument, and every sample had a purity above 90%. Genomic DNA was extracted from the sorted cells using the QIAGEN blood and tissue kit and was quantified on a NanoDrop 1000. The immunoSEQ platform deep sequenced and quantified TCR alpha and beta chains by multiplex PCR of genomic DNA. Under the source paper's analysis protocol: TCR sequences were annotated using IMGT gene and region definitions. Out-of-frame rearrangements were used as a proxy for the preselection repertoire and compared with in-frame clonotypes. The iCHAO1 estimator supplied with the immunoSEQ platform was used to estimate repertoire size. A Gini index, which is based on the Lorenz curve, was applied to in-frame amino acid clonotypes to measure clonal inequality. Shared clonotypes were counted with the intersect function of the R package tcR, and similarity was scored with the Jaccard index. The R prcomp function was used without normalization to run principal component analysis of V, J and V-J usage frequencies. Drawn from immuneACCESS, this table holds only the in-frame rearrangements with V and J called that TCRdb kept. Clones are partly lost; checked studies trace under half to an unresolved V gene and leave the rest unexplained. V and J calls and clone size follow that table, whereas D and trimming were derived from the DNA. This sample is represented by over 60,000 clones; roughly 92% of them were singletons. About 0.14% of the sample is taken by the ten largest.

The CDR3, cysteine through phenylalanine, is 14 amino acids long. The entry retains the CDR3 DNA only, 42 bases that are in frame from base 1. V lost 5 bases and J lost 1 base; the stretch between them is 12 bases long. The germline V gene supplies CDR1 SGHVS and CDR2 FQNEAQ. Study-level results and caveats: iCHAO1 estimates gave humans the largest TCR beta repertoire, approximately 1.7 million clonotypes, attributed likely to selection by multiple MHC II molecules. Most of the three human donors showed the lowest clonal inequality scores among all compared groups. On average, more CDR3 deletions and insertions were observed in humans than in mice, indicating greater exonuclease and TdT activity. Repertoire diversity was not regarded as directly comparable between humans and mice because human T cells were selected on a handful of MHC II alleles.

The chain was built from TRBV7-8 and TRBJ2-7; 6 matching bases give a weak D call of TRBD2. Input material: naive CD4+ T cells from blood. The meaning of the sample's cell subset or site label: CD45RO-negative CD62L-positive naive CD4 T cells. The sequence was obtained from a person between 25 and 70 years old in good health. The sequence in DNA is TGTGCCAGCAGCCGACTAGTCGGTTCCTACGAGCAGTACTTC. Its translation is CASSRLVGSYEQYF.